The 4 T cell receptor beta chains below all came from one sample that was sequenced in a study of T cell repertoires in cytomegalovirus infection. TCRdb used MiXCR to reprocess the reads, holding one entry per CDR3 protein. The sample contains some 240,000 distinct CDR3 sequences, 15% to 20% of which appear only once. Sequencing was carried out using CD8+ T cells from PBMCs. These receptors all come from a human donor in good health (CMV status not recorded). Some clones in this sample may be carry-over from other donors' samples.

This clonotype has at least ten counts. The DNA of the CDR3 is TGTGCCAGCAGCTACGGGACAGGGAATGAAAAACTGTTTTTT. It codes for CASSYGTGNEKLFF. J is TRBJ1-4 and V is TRBV7-2; 9 positions match TRBD1. Germline CDR1 and CDR2: SGHTA and FQGNSA. J was trimmed by 5 bases and V by 4 bases; bases with no gene match: 2. This CDR3 region has 14 residues.

The V gene is TRBV5-5, the J gene TRBJ2-1; D unresolved. The germline gives CDR1 SGHKS, CDR2 YYEKEE (reference sequence). The CDR3 is 13 residues long. Trimming left V 2 bases short and J 7 bases short, with 10 bases between. CDR3 nucleotide sequence: TGTGCCAGCAGCTTTGGGGTGCCGAATGAGCAGTTCTTC. Protein product: CASSFGVPNEQFF.

The V call is TRBV2, the J call TRBJ2-1; a weak D match, TRBD2 (6 bases). The CDR3 is 12 residues long. Trimming removed 10 bases from V and 4 bases from J, with 11 bases in between. Germline-derived CDR1 and CDR2 are SNHLY and FYNNEI. The CDR3 sequence is CATLGGYNEQFF. The CDR3 DNA follows: TGTGCCACTTTGGGGGGTTACAATGAGCAGTTCTTC.

The gene calls are TRBV29-1 and TRBJ2-2; D tentatively reads TRBD1 or TRBD2 (6 bases each). The CDR3 spans 13 residues. Deletions cut 4 bases from V and 4 bases from J, with 10 bases between. Germline V gives CDR1 SQVTM, CDR2 ANQGSEA. The CDR3 DNA sequence: TGCAGCGTTGTAGAGGGGGGCACCGGGGAGCTGTTTTTT. Protein: CSVVEGGTGELFF.